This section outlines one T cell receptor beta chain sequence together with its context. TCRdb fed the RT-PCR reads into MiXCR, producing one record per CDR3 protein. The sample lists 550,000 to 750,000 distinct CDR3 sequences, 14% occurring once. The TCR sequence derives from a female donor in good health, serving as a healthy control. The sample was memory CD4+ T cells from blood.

Here the CDR3 reads CASSFYLSDEQFF. The DNA of the CDR3 is TGTGCCAGCAGCTTTTATCTTAGTGATGAGCAGTTCTTC. The chain links TRBV7-2 to TRBJ2-1; D remains ambiguous. CDR1 and CDR2 (germline): SGHTA, FQGNSA. The V end was cut by 3 bases, the J end by 8 bases, with 11 bases between. The CDR3 spans 13 residues.